This TCR beta chain appears in the sequencing data of a study of blood T cell repertoires in COVID-19 (dated by TCRdb to the early 2020s). General notes on the study: The collaborator samples originated in the United States, Italy and Spain and spanned the acute and convalescent phases of COVID-19. Where HLA class I and class II types were available, the types were taken from metadata supplied by the sample provider, not from assay-based typing. The samples were drawn from the first 160 participants of the ongoing ImmuneRACE study and from over 950 subjects provided by 6 global collaborators. Nearly every sample came with metadata listing a de-identified subject ID, COVID-19 status, age in years and sex. Subjects who had been exposed to COVID-19, were actively infected with it, or had recovered from it provided the deeply sampled blood TCRbeta repertoires that made up the dataset. A freely available public database, intended as a resource for researchers studying the immune response to SARS-CoV-2, is where the repertoires were released. The prospective study material was composed of cDNA or gDNA derived from T cells, B-cell-depleted T cells, or PBMCs.

In the case of this clone: Its binding antigen is unknown. No base quality values were provided; no much bigger clone lies one nucleotide off.

The collaborating institutions used their own protocols to collect whole blood in K2EDTA tubes. For TCRbeta analysis, collaborator samples were shipped as frozen whole blood, as isolated PBMCs, or as DNA extracted from either sample type. What the research found in general, with its limitations: How much clinical and demographic metadata was included differed by source and by participant, and the metadata was provided uncurated.

TCRbeta CDR3 regions were amplified from genomic DNA using the immunoSEQ Assay, a bias-controlled multiplex PCR. The original pipeline was this. The number of nucleated cells in each sample was estimated by amplification of reference gene primers within the assay. To quantify the absolute abundance of each unique TCRbeta CDR3 rearrangement, sequence reads were collapsed and filtered. Productive Simpson clonality was computed per sample as the square root of Simpson's diversity index over productive rearrangements. TCRdb took over this immuneACCESS table, retaining in-frame rearrangements with V and J assigned. Such tables are incomplete; in checked studies, under half of the missing clones stem from an unresolved V gene, and the remainder is unexplained. That table supplies the V and J calls and clone size; D and trimming were determined from the DNA. For this sample the table gives roughly 670,000 clones, of which 75% to 90% were detected only once. The ten biggest clones cover about 0.26% of the sample.

V loses 4 bases, J loses 0 bases, and the germline ends lie 22 bases apart. The CDR3 has 18 amino acids, counting the end cysteine and phenylalanine. CDR3 DNA is the only sequence kept; it has 54 bases, read in frame from the first base. According to the germline V gene (reference sequence), CDR1 reads SGHNT and CDR2 reads YYREEE. Sequences were obtained from peripheral blood. The TCR comes from a woman under 30 with acute or convalescent COVID-19. The rearranged segments are TRBV5-4 and TRBJ1-2, with TRBD1 tentatively as D gene (5 bases match). The CDR3 region: CASSPTNYPRGTNYGYTF. The DNA reads TGTGCCAGCAGCCCCACCAATTACCCCCGGGGGACTAACTATGGCTACACCTTC.